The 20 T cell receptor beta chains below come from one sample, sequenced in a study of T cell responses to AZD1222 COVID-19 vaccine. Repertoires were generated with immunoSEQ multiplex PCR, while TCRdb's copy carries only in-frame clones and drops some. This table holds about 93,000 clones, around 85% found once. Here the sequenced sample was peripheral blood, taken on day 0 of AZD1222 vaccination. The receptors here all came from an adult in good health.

The CDR3 spells CASSIPEGDRTDTQYF. DNA for the CDR3: TGTGCCAGTAGTATTCCGGAGGGGGACCGCACAGATACGCAGTATTTT. The V call is TRBV19, the J call TRBJ2-3; perhaps D is TRBD1 or TRBD2 (6 bases each). Trimming stripped 3 bases from V and 1 base from J, with 14 bases between. Germline CDR1 and CDR2: LNHDA and SQIVND (reference sequence). The CDR3 covers 16 residues.

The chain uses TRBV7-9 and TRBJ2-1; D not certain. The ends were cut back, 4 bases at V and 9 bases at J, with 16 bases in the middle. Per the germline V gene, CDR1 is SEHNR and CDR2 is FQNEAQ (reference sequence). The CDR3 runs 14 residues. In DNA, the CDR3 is TGTGCCAGCAGCTCAGATCTGAGGTTGGGTGAGCAGTTCTTC. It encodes CASSSDLRLGEQFF. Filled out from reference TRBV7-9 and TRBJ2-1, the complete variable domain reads DTGVSQNPRHKITKRGQNVTFRCDPISEHNRLYWYRQTLGQGPEFLTYFQNEAQLEKSRLLSDRFSAERPKGSFSTLEIQRTEQGDSAMYLCASSSDLRLGEQFFGPGTRLTVL.

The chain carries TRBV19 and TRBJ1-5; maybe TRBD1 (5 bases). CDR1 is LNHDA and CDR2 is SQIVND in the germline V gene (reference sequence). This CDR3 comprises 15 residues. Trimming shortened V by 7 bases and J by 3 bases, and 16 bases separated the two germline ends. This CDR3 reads CASTPDSGSNQPQHF. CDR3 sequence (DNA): TGTGCCAGTACCCCGGACTCAGGGTCCAATCAGCCCCAGCATTTT.

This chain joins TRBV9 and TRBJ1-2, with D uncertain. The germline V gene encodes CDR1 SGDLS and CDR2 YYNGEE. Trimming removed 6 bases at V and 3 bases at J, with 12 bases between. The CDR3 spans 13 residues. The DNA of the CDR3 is TGTGCCAGCATGGGTGTGGACTACTATGGCTACACCTTC. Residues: CASMGVDYYGYTF.

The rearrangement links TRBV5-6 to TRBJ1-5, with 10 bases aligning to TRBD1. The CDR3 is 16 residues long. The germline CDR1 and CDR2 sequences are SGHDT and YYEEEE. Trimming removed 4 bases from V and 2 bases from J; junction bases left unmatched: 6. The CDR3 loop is CASSGQTGGGNQPQHF. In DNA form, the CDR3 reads TGTGCCAGCAGCGGCCAGACAGGGGGCGGCAATCAGCCCCAGCATTTT.

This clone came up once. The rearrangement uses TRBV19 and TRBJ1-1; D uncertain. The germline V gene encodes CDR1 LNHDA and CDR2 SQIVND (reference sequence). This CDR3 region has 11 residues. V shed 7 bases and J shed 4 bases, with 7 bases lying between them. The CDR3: CASMIGTEAFF. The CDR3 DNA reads TGTGCCAGTATGATTGGCACTGAAGCTTTCTTT.

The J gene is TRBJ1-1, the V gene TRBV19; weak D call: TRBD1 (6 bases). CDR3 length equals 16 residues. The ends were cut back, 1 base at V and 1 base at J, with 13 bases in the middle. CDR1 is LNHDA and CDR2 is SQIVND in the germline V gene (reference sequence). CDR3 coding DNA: TGTGCCAGTAGTATAGGGCAGGGGCGTCCGAACACTGAAGCTTTCTTT. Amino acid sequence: CASSIGQGRPNTEAFF.

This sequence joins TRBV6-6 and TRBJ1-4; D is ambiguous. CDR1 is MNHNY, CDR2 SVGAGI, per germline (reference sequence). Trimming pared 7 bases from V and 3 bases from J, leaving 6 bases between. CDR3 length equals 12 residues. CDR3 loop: CASTLANEKLFF. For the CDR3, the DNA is TGTGCCAGCACCCTGGCTAATGAAAAACTGTTTTTT.

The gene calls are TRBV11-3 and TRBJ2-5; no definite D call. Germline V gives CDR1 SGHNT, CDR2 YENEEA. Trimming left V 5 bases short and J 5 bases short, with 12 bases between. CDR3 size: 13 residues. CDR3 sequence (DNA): TGTGCCAGCAGCGAGGCTAGTGGCGAGACCCAGTACTTC. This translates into CASSEASGETQYF.

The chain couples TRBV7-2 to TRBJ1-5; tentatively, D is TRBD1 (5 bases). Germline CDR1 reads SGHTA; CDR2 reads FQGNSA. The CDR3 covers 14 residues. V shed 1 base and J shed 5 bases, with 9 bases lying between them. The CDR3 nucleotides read TGTGCCAGCAGCTTAGAGGGGTTTCATCAGCCCCAGCATTTT. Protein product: CASSLEGFHQPQHF.

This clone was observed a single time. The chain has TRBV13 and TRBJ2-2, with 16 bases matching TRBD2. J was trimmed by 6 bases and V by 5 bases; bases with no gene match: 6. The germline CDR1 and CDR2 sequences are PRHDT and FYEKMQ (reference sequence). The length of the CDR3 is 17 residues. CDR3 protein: CASSLGLAGGPAGELFF. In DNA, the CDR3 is TGTGCCAGCAGCCTGGGACTAGCGGGAGGGCCCGCCGGGGAGCTGTTTTTT.

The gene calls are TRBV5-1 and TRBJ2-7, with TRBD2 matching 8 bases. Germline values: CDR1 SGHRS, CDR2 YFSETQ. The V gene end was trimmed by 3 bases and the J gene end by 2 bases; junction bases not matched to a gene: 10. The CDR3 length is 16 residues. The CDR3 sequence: CASSWEGGGGPYEQYF. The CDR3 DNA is TGCGCCAGCAGCTGGGAGGGCGGCGGGGGGCCCTACGAGCAGTACTTC.

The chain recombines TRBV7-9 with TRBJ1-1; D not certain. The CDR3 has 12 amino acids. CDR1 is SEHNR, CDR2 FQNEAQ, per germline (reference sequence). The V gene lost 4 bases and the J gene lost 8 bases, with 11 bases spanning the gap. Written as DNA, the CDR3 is TGTGCCAGCAGCTCACTAACTGCCGAAGCTTTCTTT. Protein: CASSSLTAEAFF.

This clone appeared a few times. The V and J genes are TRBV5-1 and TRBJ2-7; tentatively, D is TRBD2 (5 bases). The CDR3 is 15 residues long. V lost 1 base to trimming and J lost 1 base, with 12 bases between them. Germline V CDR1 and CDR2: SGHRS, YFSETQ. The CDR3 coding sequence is TGCGCCAGCAGCTTGTCTGCGGGCCTTTCCTACGAGCAGTACTTC. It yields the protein CASSLSAGLSYEQYF.

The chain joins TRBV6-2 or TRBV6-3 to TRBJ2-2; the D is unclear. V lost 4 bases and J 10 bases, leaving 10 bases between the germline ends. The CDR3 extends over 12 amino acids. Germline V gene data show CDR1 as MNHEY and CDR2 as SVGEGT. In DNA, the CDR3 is TGTGCCAGCAGTTTCCTTTTCACGGAGCTGTTTTTT. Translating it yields CASSFLFTELFF.

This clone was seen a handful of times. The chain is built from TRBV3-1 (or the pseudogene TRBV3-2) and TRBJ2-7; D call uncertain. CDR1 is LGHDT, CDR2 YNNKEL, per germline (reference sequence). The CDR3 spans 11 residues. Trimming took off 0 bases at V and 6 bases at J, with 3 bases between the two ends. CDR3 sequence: CASSQDSEQYF. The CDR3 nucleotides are TGTGCCAGCAGCCAAGATTCCGAGCAGTACTTC.

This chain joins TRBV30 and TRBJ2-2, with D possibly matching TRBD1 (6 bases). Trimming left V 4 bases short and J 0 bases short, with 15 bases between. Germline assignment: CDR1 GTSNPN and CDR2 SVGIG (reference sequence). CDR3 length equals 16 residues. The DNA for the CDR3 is TGTGCCTGGAACACCTTGTGGGGGCCGAACACCGGGGAGCTGTTTTTT. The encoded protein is CAWNTLWGPNTGELFF.

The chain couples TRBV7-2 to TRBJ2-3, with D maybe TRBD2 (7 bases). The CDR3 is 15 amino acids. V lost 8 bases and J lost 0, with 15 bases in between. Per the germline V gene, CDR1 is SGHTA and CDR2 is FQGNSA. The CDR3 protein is CASGGGIHSTDTQYF. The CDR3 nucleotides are TGTGCCAGCGGCGGGGGCATACATAGCACAGATACGCAGTATTTT.

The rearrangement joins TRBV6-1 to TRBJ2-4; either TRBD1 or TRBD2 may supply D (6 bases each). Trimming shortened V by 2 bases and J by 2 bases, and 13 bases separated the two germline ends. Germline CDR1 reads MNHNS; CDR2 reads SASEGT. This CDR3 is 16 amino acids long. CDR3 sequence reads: CASSEIRGRSKNIQYF. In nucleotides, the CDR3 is TGTGCCAGCAGTGAAATCCGGGGGCGATCCAAAAACATTCAGTACTTC.

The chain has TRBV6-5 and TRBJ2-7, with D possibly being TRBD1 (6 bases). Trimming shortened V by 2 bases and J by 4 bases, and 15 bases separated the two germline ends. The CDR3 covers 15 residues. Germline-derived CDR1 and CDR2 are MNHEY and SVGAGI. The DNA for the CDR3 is TGTGCCAGCAGTTACACGAAATCAGGGGTTTACGAGCAGTACTTC. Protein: CASSYTKSGVYEQYF.